A selection of T cell receptor beta chains follows, all from one sample in a study of radiotherapy plus CTLA-4 blockade in lung cancer. Profiled with immunoSEQ multiplex PCR; TCRdb holds only in-frame clones, not every one. Seen here are about 80,000 clones, around nine tenths observed once, and the top ten hold 0.87%. The material was peripheral blood, obtained from a patient treated with radiotherapy plus ipilimumab. The receptors shown here come from a human donor with non-small cell lung cancer who had stable disease on radiotherapy plus ipilimumab. Both conserved end residues are part of each CDR3. D genes are given only for firm matches. Part of the rows lack a size; the others show once, few, many or a class for expanded clones.

clone_size: -
cdr3_length: 14
j_call: TRBJ2-3
v_call: TRBV11-3
d_call: -
cdr3_aa: CASSRGPDTDTQYF
cdr3_nt: TGTGCCAGCAGCCGGGGGCCCGACACAGATACGCAGTATTTT

clone_size: -
cdr3_length: 20
j_call: TRBJ1-3
v_call: TRBV5-1
d_call: TRBD1
cdr3_aa: CASSSQRQGFPSLSGNTIYF
cdr3_nt: TGCGCCAGCAGCTCCCAAAGACAGGGATTTCCTTCTCTCTCTGGAAACACCATATATTTT

clone_size: -
cdr3_length: 16
j_call: TRBJ2-2
v_call: TRBV9
d_call: TRBD1
cdr3_aa: CASSEHRTGLAGELFF
cdr3_nt: TGTGCCAGCAGCGAGCACAGGACAGGGTTGGCCGGGGAGCTGTTTTTT

clone_size: few
cdr3_length: 18
j_call: TRBJ2-6
v_call: TRBV19
d_call: -
cdr3_aa: CASSIGQGRRSGANVLTF
cdr3_nt: TGTGCCAGTAGTATCGGCCAAGGACGGCGGTCTGGGGCCAACGTCCTGACTTTC

clone_size: few
cdr3_length: 19
j_call: TRBJ2-1
v_call: TRBV2
d_call: TRBD2
cdr3_aa: CASSEALRKSGGRPNEQFF
cdr3_nt: TGTGCCAGCAGTGAAGCGCTTCGGAAATCGGGAGGCCGGCCGAATGAGCAGTTCTTC

clone_size: -
cdr3_length: 13
j_call: TRBJ2-3
v_call: TRBV4-1
d_call: -
cdr3_aa: CASSQETADTQYF
cdr3_nt: TGCGCCAGCAGCCAAGAGACGGCAGATACGCAGTATTTT

clone_size: -
cdr3_length: 15
j_call: TRBJ2-1
v_call: TRBV5-1
d_call: -
cdr3_aa: CASSFGGASYNEQFF
cdr3_nt: TGCGCCAGCAGCTTTGGAGGGGCCTCCTACAATGAGCAGTTCTTC

clone_size: -
cdr3_length: 17
j_call: TRBJ2-7
v_call: TRBV5-6
d_call: -
cdr3_aa: CASSAWGLGFSFYEQYF
cdr3_nt: TGTGCCAGCAGCGCGTGGGGATTAGGATTTTCATTTTACGAGCAGTACTTC

clone_size: -
cdr3_length: 15
j_call: TRBJ1-1
v_call: TRBV5-1
d_call: TRBD1
cdr3_aa: CASSLAGRGQTEAFF
cdr3_nt: TGCGCCAGCAGCTTGGCCGGAAGGGGGCAGACTGAAGCTTTCTTT

clone_size: once
cdr3_length: 19
j_call: TRBJ2-1
v_call: TRBV9
d_call: -
cdr3_aa: CASSPWADGLASSYNEQFF
cdr3_nt: TGTGCCAGCAGCCCCTGGGCCGACGGGCTCGCGAGCTCCTACAATGAGCAGTTCTTC

clone_size: -
cdr3_length: 15
j_call: TRBJ1-2
v_call: TRBV5-1
d_call: -
cdr3_aa: CASSLAPGDYYGYTF
cdr3_nt: TGCGCCAGCAGCTTGGCCCCTGGGGACTACTATGGCTACACCTTC

clone_size: -
cdr3_length: 12
j_call: TRBJ1-5
v_call: TRBV19
d_call: -
cdr3_aa: CASSLLRQPQHF
cdr3_nt: TGTGCCAGTAGTCTGCTTAGGCAGCCCCAGCATTTT

clone_size: -
cdr3_length: 16
j_call: TRBJ2-3
v_call: TRBV30
d_call: TRBD2
cdr3_aa: CACSGLAGGLTDTQYF
cdr3_nt: TGTGCCTGTTCTGGACTAGCGGGGGGACTCACAGATACGCAGTATTTT

clone_size: -
cdr3_length: 13
j_call: TRBJ1-3
v_call: TRBV7-8
d_call: -
cdr3_aa: CASRVSSGNTIYF
cdr3_nt: TGTGCCAGCAGAGTGAGCTCTGGAAACACCATATATTTT

clone_size: -
cdr3_length: 12
j_call: TRBJ1-5
v_call: TRBV28
d_call: -
cdr3_aa: CASIPLSGPQHF
cdr3_nt: TGTGCCAGCATCCCCCTGAGTGGGCCCCAGCATTTT

clone_size: few
cdr3_length: 16
j_call: TRBJ2-1
v_call: TRBV9
d_call: -
cdr3_aa: CASSGGPASQNNEQFF
cdr3_nt: TGTGCCAGCAGCGGGGGGCCGGCTAGCCAAAACAATGAGCAGTTCTTC

clone_size: -
cdr3_length: 14
j_call: TRBJ2-2
v_call: TRBV29-1
d_call: TRBD2
cdr3_aa: CSVGTSGSAGELFF
cdr3_nt: TGCAGCGTTGGCACTAGCGGGAGCGCCGGGGAGCTGTTTTTT

clone_size: -
cdr3_length: 15
j_call: TRBJ2-7
v_call: TRBV21-1
d_call: -
cdr3_aa: CASSKVLDRDHEQYF
cdr3_nt: TGTGCCAGCAGCAAAGTTCTGGACAGGGACCACGAGCAGTACTTC

clone_size: -
cdr3_length: 13
j_call: TRBJ2-5
v_call: TRBV30
d_call: -
cdr3_aa: CAWSPDYQETQYF
cdr3_nt: TGTGCCTGGAGTCCGGACTACCAAGAGACCCAGTACTTC

clone_size: once
cdr3_length: 15
j_call: TRBJ2-1
v_call: TRBV7-9
d_call: TRBD2
cdr3_aa: CASSHSGGAYNEQFF
cdr3_nt: TGTGCCAGCAGCCATAGCGGGGGGGCCTACAATGAGCAGTTCTTC

clone_size: -
cdr3_length: 14
j_call: TRBJ2-1
v_call: TRBV5-1
d_call: -
cdr3_aa: CASSLPGSHNEQFF
cdr3_nt: TGCGCCAGCAGCCTTCCGGGCAGCCACAATGAGCAGTTCTTC

clone_size: -
cdr3_length: 13
j_call: TRBJ1-6
v_call: TRBV6-4
d_call: -
cdr3_aa: CASSTELNSPLHF
cdr3_nt: TGTGCCAGCAGCACGGAACTTAATTCACCCCTCCACTTT

clone_size: -
cdr3_length: 14
j_call: TRBJ2-5
v_call: TRBV27
d_call: TRBD1
cdr3_aa: CASSERQGGGTQYF
cdr3_nt: TGTGCCAGCAGTGAACGACAGGGCGGAGGGACCCAGTACTTC

clone_size: -
cdr3_length: 14
j_call: TRBJ1-5
v_call: TRBV5-1
d_call: TRBD1
cdr3_aa: CASSPGQGGQPQHF
cdr3_nt: TGCGCCAGCAGCCCCGGCCAGGGGGGTCAGCCCCAGCATTTT

clone_size: -
cdr3_length: 13
j_call: TRBJ2-5
v_call: TRBV7-3
d_call: -
cdr3_aa: CASSSGTFETQYF
cdr3_nt: TGTGCCAGCAGCTCGGGGACGTTTGAGACCCAGTACTTC

clone_size: -
cdr3_length: 14
j_call: TRBJ1-3
v_call: TRBV11-3
d_call: TRBD1
cdr3_aa: CASSLGDRGNTIYF
cdr3_nt: TGTGCCAGCAGTCTCGGGGACAGAGGAAACACCATATATTTT

clone_size: few
cdr3_length: 15
j_call: TRBJ1-3
v_call: TRBV28
d_call: TRBD1
cdr3_aa: CASRATGGSGNTIYF
cdr3_nt: TGTGCCAGCAGGGCTACAGGGGGATCTGGAAACACCATATATTTT

clone_size: -
cdr3_length: 15
j_call: TRBJ2-7
v_call: TRBV18
d_call: -
cdr3_aa: CASSLPGLGSYEQYF
cdr3_nt: TGTGCCAGCTCGCTGCCGGGACTGGGCTCCTACGAGCAGTACTTC

clone_size: few
cdr3_length: 16
j_call: TRBJ2-4
v_call: TRBV28
d_call: TRBD2
cdr3_aa: CASSFLAGGAKNIQYF
cdr3_nt: TGTGCCAGCAGTTTCCTAGCGGGAGGGGCTAAAAACATTCAGTACTTC

clone_size: few
cdr3_length: 16
j_call: TRBJ2-5
v_call: TRBV6-1
d_call: TRBD1
cdr3_aa: CASSEAPGGGKETQYF
cdr3_nt: TGTGCCAGCAGTGAAGCACCAGGGGGCGGAAAAGAGACCCAGTACTTC

clone_size: -
cdr3_length: 17
j_call: TRBJ1-5
v_call: TRBV19
d_call: TRBD1
cdr3_aa: CASSIRQGGLGNQPQHF
cdr3_nt: TGTGCCAGTAGTATCCGACAGGGGGGGTTGGGCAATCAGCCCCAGCATTTT

clone_size: -
cdr3_length: 12
j_call: TRBJ1-5
v_call: TRBV29-1
d_call: TRBD1
cdr3_aa: CSVGQGRQPQHF
cdr3_nt: TGCAGCGTCGGACAGGGGCGTCAGCCCCAGCATTTT

clone_size: -
cdr3_length: 13
j_call: TRBJ1-2
v_call: TRBV7-8
d_call: -
cdr3_aa: CASSFEGVYGYTF
cdr3_nt: TGTGCCAGCAGCTTCGAGGGGGTCTATGGCTACACCTTC

clone_size: -
cdr3_length: 14
j_call: TRBJ2-5
v_call: TRBV6-5
d_call: -
cdr3_aa: CASSFFGRGETQYF
cdr3_nt: TGTGCCAGCAGTTTCTTCGGACGCGGAGAGACCCAGTACTTC

clone_size: -
cdr3_length: 13
j_call: TRBJ2-5
v_call: TRBV28
d_call: -
cdr3_aa: CASSLGQKRGQYF
cdr3_nt: TGTGCCAGCAGTTTAGGTCAGAAAAGAGGGCAGTACTTC

clone_size: -
cdr3_length: 15
j_call: TRBJ2-3
v_call: TRBV19
d_call: TRBD2
cdr3_aa: CASSGLAGGTDTQYF
cdr3_nt: TGTGCCAGTAGCGGACTAGCGGGCGGGACAGATACGCAGTATTTT

clone_size: once
cdr3_length: 14
j_call: TRBJ2-7
v_call: TRBV6-5
d_call: -
cdr3_aa: CASSPGPGTYEQYF
cdr3_nt: TGTGCCAGCAGCCCGGGGCCGGGAACCTACGAGCAGTACTTC

clone_size: -
cdr3_length: 13
j_call: TRBJ1-5
v_call: TRBV6-5
d_call: TRBD1
cdr3_aa: CASRAGGLQPQHF
cdr3_nt: TGTGCCAGCAGAGCAGGGGGCCTTCAGCCCCAGCATTTT

clone_size: -
cdr3_length: 17
j_call: TRBJ2-2
v_call: TRBV27
d_call: TRBD2
cdr3_aa: CATQGLAGGANTGELFF
cdr3_nt: TGTGCCACCCAGGGGCTGGCGGGGGGCGCGAACACCGGGGAGCTGTTTTTT

clone_size: -
cdr3_length: 13
j_call: TRBJ1-6
v_call: TRBV19
d_call: -
cdr3_aa: CASRRAYNSPLHF
cdr3_nt: TGTGCCAGTAGGAGGGCGTATAATTCACCCCTCCACTTT